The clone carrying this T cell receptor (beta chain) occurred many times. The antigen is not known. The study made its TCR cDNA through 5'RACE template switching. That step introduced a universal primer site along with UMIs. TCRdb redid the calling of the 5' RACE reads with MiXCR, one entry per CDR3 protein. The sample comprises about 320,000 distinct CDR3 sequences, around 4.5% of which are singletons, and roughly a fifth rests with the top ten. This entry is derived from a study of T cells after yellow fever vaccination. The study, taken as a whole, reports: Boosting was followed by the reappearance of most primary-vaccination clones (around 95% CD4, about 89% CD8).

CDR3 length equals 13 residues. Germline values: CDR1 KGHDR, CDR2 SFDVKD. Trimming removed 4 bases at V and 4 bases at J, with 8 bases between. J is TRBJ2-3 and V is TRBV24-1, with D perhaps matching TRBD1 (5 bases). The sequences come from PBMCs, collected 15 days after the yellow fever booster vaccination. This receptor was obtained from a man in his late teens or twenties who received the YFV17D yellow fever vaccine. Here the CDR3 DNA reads TGTGCCACCAGTGAACAGGTTCCAGATACGCAGTATTTT. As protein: CATSEQVPDTQYF.